The rows below give T cell receptor beta chains drawn from one sample of a study of CD8+ T cells in alopecia areata. The repertoire was sequenced with immunoSEQ multiplex PCR; TCRdb's copy has only in-frame clones and lacks some. The sample contains about 64,000 clones, more than 45% of which appear only once. Material: CD8+ T cells sorted from blood, obtained at approximately week 36, from a patient treated with tofacitinib. The receptors stem from a human donor with alopecia areata. The CDR3 runs from the conserved cysteine through the conserved F or W. A D gene is named only where the DNA matches it firmly. The listing skips clone size in some rows; elsewhere it reads once, few, many or a size class.

V gene	J gene	clone size	D gene	CDR3 DNA	CDR3 protein
TRBV9	TRBJ2-1	NA	TRBD2	TGTGCCAGCAGCGTCCAAGCGGGAGACGCCTTGAATGAGCAGTTCTTC	CASSVQAGDALNEQFF
TRBV30	TRBJ1-5	few	TRBD1	TGTGCCTGGAGTGGGGGACAGGGGGATCAGCCCCAGCATTTT	CAWSGGQGDQPQHF
TRBV7-9	TRBJ2-5	NA	NA	TGTGCCAGCAGGGACCTACAGCGCCAAGAGACCCAGTACTTC	CASRDLQRQETQYF
TRBV7-9	TRBJ2-5	NA	NA	TGTGCCAGCAGCTCCACCAGCCTCCAAGAGACCCAGTACTTC	CASSSTSLQETQYF
TRBV15	TRBJ1-5	NA	TRBD1	TGTGCCACCAGCGCGTACGGGACAGGGGGCCAGCCCCAGCATTTT	CATSAYGTGGQPQHF
TRBV2	TRBJ2-7	NA	TRBD2	TGTGCCAGCAGTGGGACTAGCGGCACCTACGAGCAGTACTTC	CASSGTSGTYEQYF
TRBV27	TRBJ2-3	few	NA	TGTGCCAGCAGTTTAAGTCGAGTGGATACGCAGTATTTT	CASSLSRVDTQYF
TRBV9	TRBJ1-2	NA	NA	TGTGCCAGCAGCGTGCGCTCAGACATGACCTATGGCTACACCTTC	CASSVRSDMTYGYTF
TRBV29-1	TRBJ2-1	NA	TRBD2	TGCAGCGTTGAAGCTAGCGGGAGGCGGGAGCAGTTCTTC	CSVEASGRREQFF
TRBV29-1	TRBJ2-5	few	TRBD1	TGCAGCGCTCCCCGACAGGGTGAAGGGTGGGGGACCCAGTACTTC	CSAPRQGEGWGTQYF
TRBV29-1	TRBJ2-7	NA	TRBD1	TGCAGCGTTCAGGACAGGGCATACGAGCAGTACTTC	CSVQDRAYEQYF
TRBV11-1	TRBJ2-1	NA	NA	TGTGCCAGCAGCTTCGAGGTTAGCGCAGTGTACTACAATGAGCAGTTCTTC	CASSFEVSAVYYNEQFF
TRBV2	TRBJ1-2	NA	TRBD1	TGTGCCAGCAGGGGGACAGAAGCTAACTATGGCTACACCTTC	CASRGTEANYGYTF
TRBV4-1	TRBJ1-6	NA	NA	TGCGCCAGCAGCCCTCGGTGGGGGGCAGGTTCACCCCTCCACTTT	CASSPRWGAGSPLHF
TRBV27	TRBJ1-2	NA	TRBD1	TGTGCCAGTGGGACAGGCCCTGGCTACACCTTC	CASGTGPGYTF
TRBV7-9	TRBJ2-1	NA	NA	TGTGCCAGCAGCGCCCTAACGACCCGGACGTACAATGAGCAGTTCTTC	CASSALTTRTYNEQFF
TRBV19	TRBJ1-5	few	NA	TGTGCCAGTAGCCCCGGGTCCAGGGAGGCGGGCAATCAGCCCCAGCATTTT	CASSPGSREAGNQPQHF
TRBV19	TRBJ1-5	NA	NA	TGTGCCAGTACCCCTTACCTAGCAGGCCGTCAGCCCCAGCATTTT	CASTPYLAGRQPQHF
TRBV4-1	TRBJ2-2	NA	NA	TGCGCCAGCAGCCAACAGGGTACCGGGGAGCTGTTTTTT	CASSQQGTGELFF
TRBV7-8	TRBJ2-5	few	NA	TGTGCCAGCAGCTTTGGGACCTCCCCACGCATGGAGACCCAGTACTTC	CASSFGTSPRMETQYF
TRBV30	TRBJ2-5	NA	NA	TGTGCCTGGAGCCCCACCTGGGGGGTCGGGGAGACCCAGTACTTC	CAWSPTWGVGETQYF
TRBV5-1	TRBJ2-1	NA	NA	TGCGCCAGCGGAGTCGGGGCCTCCTACAATGAGCAGTTCTTC	CASGVGASYNEQFF
TRBV27	TRBJ2-2	few	TRBD1	TGTGCCAGCAGAATACAGGGGGCATCCGGGGAGCTGTTTTTT	CASRIQGASGELFF
TRBV29-1	TRBJ2-7	few	NA	TGCAGCGTGAGGGGGGGAGACACCCGCGAGCAGTACTTC	CSVRGGDTREQYF
TRBV30	TRBJ1-2	NA	TRBD1	TGTGCCTGGAGTCCCGGACAGGGGGTGAACTATGGCTACACCTTC	CAWSPGQGVNYGYTF
TRBV9	TRBJ2-7	few	NA	TGTGCCAGCAGCGTATCATCCGGGGGATACTACGAGCAGTACTTC	CASSVSSGGYYEQYF
TRBV5-6	TRBJ2-7	NA	TRBD1	TGTGCCAGCAGCCTAGGGACAGCCCCCTACGAGCAGTACTTC	CASSLGTAPYEQYF
TRBV19	TRBJ1-1	NA	NA	TGTGCCAGTAGTTATGGGGGATACACTGAAGCTTTCTTT	CASSYGGYTEAFF
TRBV15	TRBJ2-7	few	NA	TGTGCCACCAGCAGTTCACTGGCCTACGAGCAGTACTTC	CATSSSLAYEQYF